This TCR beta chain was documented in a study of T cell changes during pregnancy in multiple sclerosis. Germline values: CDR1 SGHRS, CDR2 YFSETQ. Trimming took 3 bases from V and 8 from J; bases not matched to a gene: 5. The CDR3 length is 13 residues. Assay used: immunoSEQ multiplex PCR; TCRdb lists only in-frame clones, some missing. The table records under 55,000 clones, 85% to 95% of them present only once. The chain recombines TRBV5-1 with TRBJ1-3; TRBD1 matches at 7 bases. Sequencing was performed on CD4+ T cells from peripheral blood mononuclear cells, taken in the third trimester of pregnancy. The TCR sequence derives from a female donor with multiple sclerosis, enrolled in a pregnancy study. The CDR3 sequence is CASSSSGGDTIYF. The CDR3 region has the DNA TGCGCCAGCAGCTCATCAGGGGGAGACACCATATATTTT. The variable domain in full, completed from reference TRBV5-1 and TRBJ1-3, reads KAGVTQTPRYLIKTRGQQVTLSCSPISGHRSVSWYQQTPGQGLQFLFEYFSETQRNKGNFPGRFSGRQFSNSRSEMNVSTLELGDSALYLCASSSSGGDTIYFGEGSWLTVV.